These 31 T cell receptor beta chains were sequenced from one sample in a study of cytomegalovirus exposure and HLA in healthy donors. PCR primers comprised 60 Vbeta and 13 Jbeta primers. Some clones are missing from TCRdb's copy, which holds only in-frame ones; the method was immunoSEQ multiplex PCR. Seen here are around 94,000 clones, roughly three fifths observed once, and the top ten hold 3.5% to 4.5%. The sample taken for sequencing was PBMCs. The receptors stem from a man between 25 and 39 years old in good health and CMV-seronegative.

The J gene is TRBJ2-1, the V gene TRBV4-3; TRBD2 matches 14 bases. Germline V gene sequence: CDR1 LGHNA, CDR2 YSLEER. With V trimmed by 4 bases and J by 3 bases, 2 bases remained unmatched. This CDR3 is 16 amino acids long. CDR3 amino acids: CASSLGTSGGYNEQFF. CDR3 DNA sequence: TGCGCCAGCAGCCTTGGGACTAGCGGGGGCTACAATGAGCAGTTCTTC.

The DNA of the CDR3 is TGTGCCAGTAAGGAGCCCAATGTGGGGCTCAATCAGCCCCAGCATTTT. Translating it yields CASKEPNVGLNQPQHF. The chain has TRBV19 and TRBJ1-5; D is perhaps TRBD1 (5 bases). The CDR3 consists of 16 residues. The germline CDR1 and CDR2 sequences are LNHDA and SQIVND (reference sequence). V was pared by 7 bases and J by 3 bases, with 19 bases between.

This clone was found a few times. The DNA of the CDR3 is TGTGCCAGCAGTTGGGAGGGTCCTTCCTACGAGCAGTACTTC. Protein: CASSWEGPSYEQYF. This chain joins TRBV6-1 and TRBJ2-7; 7 positions agree with TRBD2. Unmatched junction bases numbered 5, after V lost 5 bases and J lost 1 base. The CDR3 totals 14 residues. Germline loops: CDR1 MNHNS, CDR2 SASEGT.

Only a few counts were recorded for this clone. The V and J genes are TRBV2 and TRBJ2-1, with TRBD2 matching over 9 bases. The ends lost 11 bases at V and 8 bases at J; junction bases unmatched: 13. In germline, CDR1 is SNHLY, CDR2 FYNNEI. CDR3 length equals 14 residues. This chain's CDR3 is CASQQLAGSDEQFF. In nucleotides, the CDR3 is TGTGCCTCTCAGCAGCTAGCGGGAAGCGATGAGCAGTTCTTC.

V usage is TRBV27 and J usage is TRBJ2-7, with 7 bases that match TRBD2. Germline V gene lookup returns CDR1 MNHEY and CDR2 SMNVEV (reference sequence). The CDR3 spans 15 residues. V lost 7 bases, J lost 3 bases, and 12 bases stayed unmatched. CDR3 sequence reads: CASKTREASFYEQYF. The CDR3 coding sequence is TGTGCCAGCAAGACCCGGGAGGCCTCATTCTACGAGCAGTACTTC.

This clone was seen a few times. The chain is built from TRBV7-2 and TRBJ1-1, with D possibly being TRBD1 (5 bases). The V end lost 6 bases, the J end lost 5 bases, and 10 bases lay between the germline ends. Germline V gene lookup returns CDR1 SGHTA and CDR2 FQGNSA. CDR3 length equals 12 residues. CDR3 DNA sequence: TGTGCCAGCAGGATACGGGGGACTGAAGCTTTCTTT. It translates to CASRIRGTEAFF.

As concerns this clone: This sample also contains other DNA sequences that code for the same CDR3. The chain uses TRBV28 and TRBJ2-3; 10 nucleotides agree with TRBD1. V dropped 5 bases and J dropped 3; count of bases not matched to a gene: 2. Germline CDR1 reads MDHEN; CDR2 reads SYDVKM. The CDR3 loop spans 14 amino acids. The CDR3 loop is CASSRDRGTDTQYF. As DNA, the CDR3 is TGTGCCAGCAGTCGGGACAGGGGTACAGATACGCAGTATTTT.

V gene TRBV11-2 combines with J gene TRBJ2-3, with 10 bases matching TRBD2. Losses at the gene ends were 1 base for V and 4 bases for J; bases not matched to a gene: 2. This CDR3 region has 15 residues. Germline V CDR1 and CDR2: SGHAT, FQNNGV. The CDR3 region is CASSLASGGADTQYF. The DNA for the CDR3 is TGTGCCAGCAGCTTAGCTAGCGGGGGCGCAGATACGCAGTATTTT.

CDR3 sequence reads: CASSSFGVSPINYGYTF. The CDR3 DNA follows: TGTGCCAGCAGTTCCTTTGGAGTTTCCCCCATTAACTATGGCTACACCTTC. J is TRBJ1-2 and V is TRBV28; no definite D call. The CDR3 length is 17 residues. Trimming cost V 4 bases and J 1 base, with 19 bases left between them. CDR1 is MDHEN and CDR2 is SYDVKM in the germline V gene.

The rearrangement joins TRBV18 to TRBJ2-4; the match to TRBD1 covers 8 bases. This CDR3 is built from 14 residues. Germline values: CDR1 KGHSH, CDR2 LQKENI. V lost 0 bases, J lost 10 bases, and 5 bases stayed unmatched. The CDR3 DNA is TGTGCCAGCTCACCACCGGGGACAGGCAGTATTCAGTACTTC. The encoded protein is CASSPPGTGSIQYF.

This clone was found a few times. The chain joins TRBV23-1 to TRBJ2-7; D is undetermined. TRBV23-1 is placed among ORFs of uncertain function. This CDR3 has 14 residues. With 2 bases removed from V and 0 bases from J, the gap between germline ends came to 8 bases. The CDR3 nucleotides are TGCGCCAGCAGTCAAGGGCAACTCTCCTACGAGCAGTACTTC. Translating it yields CASSQGQLSYEQYF.

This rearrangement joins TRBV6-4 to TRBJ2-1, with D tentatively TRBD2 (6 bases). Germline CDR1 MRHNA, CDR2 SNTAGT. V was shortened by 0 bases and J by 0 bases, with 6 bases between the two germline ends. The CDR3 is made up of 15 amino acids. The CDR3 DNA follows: TGTGCCAGCAGTGACTCTAGCGGCTCCTACAATGAGCAGTTCTTC. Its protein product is CASSDSSGSYNEQFF.

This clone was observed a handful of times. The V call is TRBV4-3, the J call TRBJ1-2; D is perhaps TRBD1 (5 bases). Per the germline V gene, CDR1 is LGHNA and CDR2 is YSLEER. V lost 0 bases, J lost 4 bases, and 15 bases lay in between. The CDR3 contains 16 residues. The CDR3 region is CASSQDWGEGGYGYTF. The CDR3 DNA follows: TGCGCCAGCAGCCAAGATTGGGGGGAAGGCGGCTATGGCTACACCTTC.

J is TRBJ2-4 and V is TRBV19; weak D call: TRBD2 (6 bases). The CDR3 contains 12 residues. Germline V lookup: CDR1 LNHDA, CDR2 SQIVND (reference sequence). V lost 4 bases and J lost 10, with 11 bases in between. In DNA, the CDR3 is TGTGCCAGTAGTAGTTCTAGCGAAATTCAGTACTTC. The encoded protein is CASSSSSEIQYF.

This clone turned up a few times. The CDR3 loop is CASSPGTGGAYGLGEQYF. The CDR3 bases are TGTGCCAGCTCACCAGGGACAGGGGGCGCGTACGGGCTCGGCGAGCAGTACTTC. The chain couples TRBV18 to TRBJ2-7, with 12 bases that match TRBD1. Germline assignment: CDR1 KGHSH and CDR2 LQKENI. The CDR3 is 18 amino acids. Trimming took 2 bases from V and 6 from J; bases not matched to a gene: 14.

DNA of the CDR3: TGTGCCAGCAAAAACCCTGACTGGGGGGCCAACGTCCTGACTTTC. Its protein is CASKNPDWGANVLTF. V is TRBV6-5 and J is TRBJ2-6; D uncertain. Trimming removed 7 bases from V and 4 bases from J, with 14 bases in between. The CDR3 totals 15 residues. CDR1 is MNHEY and CDR2 is SVGAGI in the germline V gene.

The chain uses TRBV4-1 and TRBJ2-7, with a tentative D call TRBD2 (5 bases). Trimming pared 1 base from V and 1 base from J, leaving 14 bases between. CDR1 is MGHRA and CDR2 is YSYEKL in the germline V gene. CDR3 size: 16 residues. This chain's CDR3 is CASSQAYGSGSYEQYF. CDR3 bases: TGCGCCAGCAGCCAAGCGTATGGCAGCGGTTCCTACGAGCAGTACTTC.

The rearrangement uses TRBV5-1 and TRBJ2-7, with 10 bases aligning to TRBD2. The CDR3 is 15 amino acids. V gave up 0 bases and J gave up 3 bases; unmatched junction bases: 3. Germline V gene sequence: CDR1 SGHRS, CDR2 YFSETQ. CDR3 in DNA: TGCGCCAGCAGCTTGGGGACTAGCGGAGACTACGAGCAGTACTTC. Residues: CASSLGTSGDYEQYF.

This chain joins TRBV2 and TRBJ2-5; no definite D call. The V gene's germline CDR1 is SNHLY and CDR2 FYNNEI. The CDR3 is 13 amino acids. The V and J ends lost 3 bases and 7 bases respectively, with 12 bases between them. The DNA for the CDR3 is TGTGCCAGCAGTGACAATGAGGTTGGGACCCAGTACTTC. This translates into CASSDNEVGTQYF.

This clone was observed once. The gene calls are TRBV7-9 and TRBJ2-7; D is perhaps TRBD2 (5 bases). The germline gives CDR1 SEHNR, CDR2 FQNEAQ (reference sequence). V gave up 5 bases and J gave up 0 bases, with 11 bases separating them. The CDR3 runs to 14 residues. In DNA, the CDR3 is TGTGCCAGCAGCGCCTCCGGGGACTCCTACGAGCAGTACTTC. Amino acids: CASSASGDSYEQYF.

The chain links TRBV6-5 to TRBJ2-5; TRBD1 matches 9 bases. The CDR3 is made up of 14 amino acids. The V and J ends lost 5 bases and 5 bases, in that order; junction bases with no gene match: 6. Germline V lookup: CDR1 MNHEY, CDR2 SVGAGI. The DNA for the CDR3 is TGTGCCAGCAGTGGACGCGACAGGGGGGAGACCCAGTACTTC. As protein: CASSGRDRGETQYF.

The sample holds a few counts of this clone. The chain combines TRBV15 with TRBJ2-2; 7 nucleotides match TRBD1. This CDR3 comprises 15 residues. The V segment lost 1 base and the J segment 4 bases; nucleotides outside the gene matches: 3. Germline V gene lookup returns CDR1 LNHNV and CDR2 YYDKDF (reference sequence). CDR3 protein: CATSRVRTGTGELFF. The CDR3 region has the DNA TGTGCCACCAGCAGAGTGAGGACAGGCACCGGGGAGCTGTTTTTT. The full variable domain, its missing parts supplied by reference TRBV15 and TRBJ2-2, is DAMVIQNPRYQVTQFGKPVTLSCSQTLNHNVMYWYQQKSSQAPKLLFHYYDKDFNNEADTPDNFQSRRPNTSFCFLDIRSPGLGDTAMYLCATSRVRTGTGELFFGEGSRLTVL.

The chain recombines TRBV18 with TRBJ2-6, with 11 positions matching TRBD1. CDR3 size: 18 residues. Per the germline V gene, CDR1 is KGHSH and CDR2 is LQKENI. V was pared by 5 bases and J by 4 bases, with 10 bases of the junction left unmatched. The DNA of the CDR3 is TGTGCCAGCTCAAGTTGGGACAGGGGGTCCGTCGGGGCCAACGTCCTGACTTTC. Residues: CASSSWDRGSVGANVLTF.

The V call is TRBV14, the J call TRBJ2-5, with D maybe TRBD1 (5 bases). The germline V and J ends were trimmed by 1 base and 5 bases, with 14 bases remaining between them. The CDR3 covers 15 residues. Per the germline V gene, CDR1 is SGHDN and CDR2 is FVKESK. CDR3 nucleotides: TGTGCCAGCAGCCAAGTTGTTCAGGGTCCGGAGACCCAGTACTTC. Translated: CASSQVVQGPETQYF.

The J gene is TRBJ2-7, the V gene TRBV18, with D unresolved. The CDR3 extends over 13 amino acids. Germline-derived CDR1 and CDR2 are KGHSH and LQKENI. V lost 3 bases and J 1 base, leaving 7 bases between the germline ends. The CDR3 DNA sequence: TGTGCCAGCTCACCTTCCGTTTCCTACGAGCAGTACTTC. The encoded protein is CASSPSVSYEQYF.

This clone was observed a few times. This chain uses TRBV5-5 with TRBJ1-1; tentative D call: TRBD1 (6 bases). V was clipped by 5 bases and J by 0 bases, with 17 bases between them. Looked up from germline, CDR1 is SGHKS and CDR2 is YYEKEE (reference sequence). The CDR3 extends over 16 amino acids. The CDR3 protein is CASSLTGIYLNTEAFF. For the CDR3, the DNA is TGTGCCAGCAGTTTAACAGGGATATACTTGAACACTGAAGCTTTCTTT.

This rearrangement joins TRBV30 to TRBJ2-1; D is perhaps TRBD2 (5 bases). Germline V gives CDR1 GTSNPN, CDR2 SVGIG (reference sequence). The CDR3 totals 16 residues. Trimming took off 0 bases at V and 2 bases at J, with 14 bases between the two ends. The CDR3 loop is CAWSVREGPTYNEQFF. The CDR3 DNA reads TGTGCCTGGAGTGTGCGAGAGGGTCCTACCTACAATGAGCAGTTCTTC. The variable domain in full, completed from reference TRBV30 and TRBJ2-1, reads SQTIHQWPATLVQPVGSPLSLECTVEGTSNPNLYWYRQAAGRGLQLLFYSVGIGQISSEVPQNLSASRPQDRQFILSSKKLLLSDSGFYLCAWSVREGPTYNEQFFGPGTRLTVL.

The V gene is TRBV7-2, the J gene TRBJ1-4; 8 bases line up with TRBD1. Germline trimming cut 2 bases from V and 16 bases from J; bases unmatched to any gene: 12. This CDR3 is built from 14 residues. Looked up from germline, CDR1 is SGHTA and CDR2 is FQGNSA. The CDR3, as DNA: TGTGCCAGCAGCTTAACAGGGACAGGTGGAGTCCCGTTTTTT. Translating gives CASSLTGTGGVPFF. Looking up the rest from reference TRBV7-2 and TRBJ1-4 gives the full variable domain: GAGVSQSPSNKVTEKGKDVELRCDPISGHTALYWYRQSLGQGLEFLIYFQGNSAPDKSGLPSDRFSAERTGGSVSTLTIQRTQQEDSAVYLCASSLTGTGGVPFFGSGTQLSVL.

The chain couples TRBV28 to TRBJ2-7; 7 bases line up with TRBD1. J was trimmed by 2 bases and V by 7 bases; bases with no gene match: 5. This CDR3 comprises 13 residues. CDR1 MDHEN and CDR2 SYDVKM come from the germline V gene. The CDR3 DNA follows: TGTGCCAGCAACACAGGGGCGGCCTACGAGCAGTACTTC. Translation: CASNTGAAYEQYF. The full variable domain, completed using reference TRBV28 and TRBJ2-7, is DVKVTQSSRYLVKRTGEKVFLECVQDMDHENMFWYRQDPGLGLRLIYFSYDVKMKEKGDIPEGYSVSREKKERFSLILESASTNQTSMYLCASNTGAAYEQYFGPGTRLTVT.

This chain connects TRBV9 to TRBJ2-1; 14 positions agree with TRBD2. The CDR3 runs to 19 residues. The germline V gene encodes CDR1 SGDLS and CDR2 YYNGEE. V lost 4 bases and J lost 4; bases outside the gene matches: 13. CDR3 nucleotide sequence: TGTGCCAGCAGCCCGCGGGGACTAGCGGGAGCGTACGAGTACAATGAGCAGTTCTTC. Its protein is CASSPRGLAGAYEYNEQFF.

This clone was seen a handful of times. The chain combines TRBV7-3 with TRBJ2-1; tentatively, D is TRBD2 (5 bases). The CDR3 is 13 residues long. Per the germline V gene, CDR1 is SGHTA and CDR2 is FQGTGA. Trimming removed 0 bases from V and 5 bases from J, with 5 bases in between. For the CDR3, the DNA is TGTGCCAGCAGCTTAACACTAGACAATGAGCAGTTCTTC. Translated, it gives CASSLTLDNEQFF.